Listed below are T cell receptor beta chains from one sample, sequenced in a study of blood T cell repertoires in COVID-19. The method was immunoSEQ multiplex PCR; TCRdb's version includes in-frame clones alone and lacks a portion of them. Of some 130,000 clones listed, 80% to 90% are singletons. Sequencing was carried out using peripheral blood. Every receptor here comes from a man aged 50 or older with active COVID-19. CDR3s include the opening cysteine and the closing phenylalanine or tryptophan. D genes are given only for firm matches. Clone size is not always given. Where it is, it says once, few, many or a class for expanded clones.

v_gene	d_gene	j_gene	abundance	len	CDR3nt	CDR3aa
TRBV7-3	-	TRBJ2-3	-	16	TGTGCCAGCAGCGCCGAGCCGGGGGTCAGCACAGATACGCAGTATTTT	CASSAEPGVSTDTQYF
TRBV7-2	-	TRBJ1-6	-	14	TGTGCCAGCAGCCCCCTCCCCCGGAATTCACCCCTCCACTTT	CASSPLPRNSPLHF
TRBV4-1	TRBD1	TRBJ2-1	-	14	TGCGCCAGCAGACGTACAGGGGCCTACAATGAGCAGTTCTTC	CASRRTGAYNEQFF
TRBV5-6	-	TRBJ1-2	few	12	TGTGCCAGCAGCTCTACTGCCTATGGCTACACCTTC	CASSSTAYGYTF
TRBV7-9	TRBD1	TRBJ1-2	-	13	TGTGCCAGCAGCCCCACAGGGGGCGGGGGCTACACCTTC	CASSPTGGGGYTF
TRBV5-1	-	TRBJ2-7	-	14	TGCGCCAGCAGCTTGAGTCTAAACTCTTACGAGCAGTACTTC	CASSLSLNSYEQYF
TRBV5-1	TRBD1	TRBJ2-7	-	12	TGCGCCAGCAGCTACGGACAGGGCGAGCAGTACTTC	CASSYGQGEQYF
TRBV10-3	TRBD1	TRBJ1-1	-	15	TGTGCCATCAAAGCAGGGGGCGTTTATGGCACTGAAGCTTTCTTT	CAIKAGGVYGTEAFF
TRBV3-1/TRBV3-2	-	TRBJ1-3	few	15	TGTGCCAGCAGCCAGAGTACAGGGAGTGGAAACACCATATATTTT	CASSQSTGSGNTIYF
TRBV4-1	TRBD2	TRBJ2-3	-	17	TGCGCCAGCAGCCTCGCTAGCGGGGGTCCCGGTGAAGATACGCAGTATTTT	CASSLASGGPGEDTQYF
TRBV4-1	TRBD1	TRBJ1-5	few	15	TGCGCCAGCAGCCCCCAACAGGGGAAGGATCAGCCCCAGCATTTT	CASSPQQGKDQPQHF
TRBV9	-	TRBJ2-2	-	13	TGTGCCAGCAGCCTCAGGGGCACCGGGGAGCTGTTTTTT	CASSLRGTGELFF
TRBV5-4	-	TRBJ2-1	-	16	TGTGCCAGCAGCGCGCCCGGGACTACCCAGGGGAATGAGCAGTTCTTC	CASSAPGTTQGNEQFF
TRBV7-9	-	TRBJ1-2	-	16	TGTGCCAGCAGCTTAGATCTGTCGTGGGCAGACTATGGCTACACCTTC	CASSLDLSWADYGYTF
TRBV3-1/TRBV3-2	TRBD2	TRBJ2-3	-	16	TGTGCCAGCAGCCCAAGGAGCGGGGGTTTCACAGATACGCAGTATTTT	CASSPRSGGFTDTQYF
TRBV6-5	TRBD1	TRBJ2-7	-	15	TGTGCCAGCAGACTTGACAGGGGCGGCTCCTACGAGCAGTACTTC	CASRLDRGGSYEQYF
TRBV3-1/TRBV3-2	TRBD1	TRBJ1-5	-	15	TGTGCCAGCAGCCAGTCTACAGGGGGCGGTCAGCCCCAGCATTTT	CASSQSTGGGQPQHF
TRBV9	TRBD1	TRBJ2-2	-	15	TGTGCCAGCAGACCGGGACAGGAGATCACCGGGGAGCTGTTTTTT	CASRPGQEITGELFF
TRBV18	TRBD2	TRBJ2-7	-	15	TGTGCCAGCTCCCGCCCCACTAGCGGGGGCTACGAGCAGTACTTC	CASSRPTSGGYEQYF
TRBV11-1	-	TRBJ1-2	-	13	TGTGCCACCTCCATGGCGGGCAACTATGGCTACACCTTC	CATSMAGNYGYTF
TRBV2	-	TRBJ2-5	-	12	TGTGCCATTACGACTAGATGGGAGACCCAGTACTTC	CAITTRWETQYF
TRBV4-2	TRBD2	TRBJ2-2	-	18	TGTGCCAGCAGCCCTCCGCGTAGCGGGGGGGGGATCACCGGGGAGCTGTTTTTT	CASSPPRSGGGITGELFF
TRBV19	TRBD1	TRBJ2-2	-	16	TGTGCCAGTAGTCGTAAAAGGGGACAGGCCGGGGGGGAGCTGTTTTTT	CASSRKRGQAGGELFF
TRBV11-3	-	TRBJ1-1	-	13	TGTGCCAGCAGCTTAGGGAGGGAGACTGAAGCTTTCTTT	CASSLGRETEAFF
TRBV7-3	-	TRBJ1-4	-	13	TGTGCCAGCAGCCGAAGGGCGGGGGAAAAACTGTTTTTT	CASSRRAGEKLFF
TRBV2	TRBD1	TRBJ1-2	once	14	TGTGCCAGCAGTGTGAGGACAGGGGGCACTGGCTACACCTTC	CASSVRTGGTGYTF
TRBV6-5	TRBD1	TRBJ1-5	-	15	TGTGCCAGCAGCCGGGACAGGGGAGCTCGTCAGCCCCAGCATTTT	CASSRDRGARQPQHF
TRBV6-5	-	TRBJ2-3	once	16	TGTGCCAGCAGTTACTCCGGGACAACTAGCACAGATACGCAGTATTTT	CASSYSGTTSTDTQYF
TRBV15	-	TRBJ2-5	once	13	TGTGCCACCAGCAGAAACACAGGCGAGACCCAGTACTTC	CATSRNTGETQYF
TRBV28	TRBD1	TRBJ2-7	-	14	TGTGCCAGCAGTTCAAGGGGACAGTTTTTGGTGCAGTACTTC	CASSSRGQFLVQYF
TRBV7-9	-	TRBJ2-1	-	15	TGTGCCAGCAACACAGGTGGAGGGGACTACAATGAGCAGTTCTTC	CASNTGGGDYNEQFF
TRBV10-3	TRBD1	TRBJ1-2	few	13	TGTGCCAGCACTAGACAGGGTGCGGAGGGCTACACCTTC	CASTRQGAEGYTF
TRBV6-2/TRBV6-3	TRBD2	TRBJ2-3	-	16	TGTGCCAGCAGTTCCCTCAGCGGGAGTAGCACAGATACGCAGTATTTT	CASSSLSGSSTDTQYF
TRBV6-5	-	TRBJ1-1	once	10	TGTGCCAGCAGTCAGGTCGAAGCTTTCTTT	CASSQVEAFF
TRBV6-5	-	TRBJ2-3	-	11	TGTGCCAGCACTGCTAAAGATACGCAGTATTTT	CASTAKDTQYF
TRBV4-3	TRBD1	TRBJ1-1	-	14	TGCGCCAGCAGCCAAGTGGGCAGGGGGCACCGAGCTTTCTTT	CASSQVGRGHRAFF
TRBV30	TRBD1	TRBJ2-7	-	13	TGTGCCGAGGGACAGGGTAGCAAGGACGAGCAGTACTTC	CAEGQGSKDEQYF
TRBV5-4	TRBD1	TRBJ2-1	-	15	TGTGCCAGCAGCTTACAGGGGGCGATAGAGAATGAGCAGTTCTTC	CASSLQGAIENEQFF
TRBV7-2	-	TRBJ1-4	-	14	TGTGCCAGCAGCTTAGGGGGGGTTGATGAAAAACTGTTTTTT	CASSLGGVDEKLFF
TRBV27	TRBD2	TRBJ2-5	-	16	TGTGCCAGCAGCTTCCTCCGTAGCGGGGGTGAAGAGACCCAGTACTTC	CASSFLRSGGEETQYF
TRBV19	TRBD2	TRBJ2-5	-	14	TGTGCCAGTAGTATAGCGGGGGGTCAGAAGACCCAGTACTTC	CASSIAGGQKTQYF
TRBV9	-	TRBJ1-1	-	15	TGTGCCAGCAGCCCCCGCAGGGGTGGTGACACTGAAGCTTTCTTT	CASSPRRGGDTEAFF
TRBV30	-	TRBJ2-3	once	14	TGTGCTCGGACGGTGGGGGCCAGCACAGATACGCAGTATTTT	CARTVGASTDTQYF
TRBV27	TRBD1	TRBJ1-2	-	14	TGTGCCAGCAGTCCTGCGGGACAGGGTTATGGCTACACCTTC	CASSPAGQGYGYTF
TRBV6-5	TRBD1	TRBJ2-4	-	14	TGTGCCAGTTCCTTCAGGGGGTCAGGGGACATTCAGTACTTC	CASSFRGSGDIQYF
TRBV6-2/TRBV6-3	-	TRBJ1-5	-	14	TGTGCCAGCAGTCCGTCTGAGCCCGGTCAGCCCCAGCATTTT	CASSPSEPGQPQHF
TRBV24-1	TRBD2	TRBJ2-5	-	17	TGTGCCACCAGTGATGCTGGGACTAGCGGGGGCCGAGAGACCCAGTACTTC	CATSDAGTSGGRETQYF
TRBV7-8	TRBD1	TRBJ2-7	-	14	TGTGCCAGCAGCTCGTACAGGGGACCCTACGAGCAGTACTTC	CASSSYRGPYEQYF
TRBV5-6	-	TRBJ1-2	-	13	TGTGCCAGCAACAAGGGACTTATCTATGGCTACACCTTC	CASNKGLIYGYTF
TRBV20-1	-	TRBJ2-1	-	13	TGCAGTGCTAGTCCCGGACAGCCGAATGAGCAGTTCTTC	CSASPGQPNEQFF
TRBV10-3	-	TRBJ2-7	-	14	TGTGCCATCAGTGAGTACAGTAGTGTCCACGAGCAGTACTTC	CAISEYSSVHEQYF
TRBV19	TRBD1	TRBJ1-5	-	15	TGTGCCAGTAGTGTACCACAGGGGTGGGGTCAGCCCCAGCATTTT	CASSVPQGWGQPQHF
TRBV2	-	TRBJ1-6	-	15	TGTGCCAGCAGGGGGGGGGAGTCCGCGGGGTCACCCCTCCACTTT	CASRGGESAGSPLHF